The clone carrying this TCR beta chain was observed at least ten times. The antigen is not known. The data belong to a study of early T cells in non-severe SARS-CoV-2 infection. Study in general: Sequenced bulk RNA came from whole blood that was unsorted, and chains were unpaired. Overall study findings and caveats: VDJdb matching, biased toward anti-spike CD8 responses, missed private and CD4 specificities.

Attachment of unique molecular identifiers was made to individual cDNA molecules. TCRdb fed the 5' RACE reads into MiXCR, producing one record per CDR3 protein. The data contain 50,000 to 70,000 distinct CDR3 sequences, more than 7% of them singletons. Germline lookup yields CDR1 DFQATT and CDR2 SNEGSKA (reference sequence). The V end lost 5 bases, the J end lost 6 bases, and 14 bases lay between the germline ends. The CDR3 totals 13 residues. This TCR came from an adult who was a healthcare worker with PCR-confirmed SARS-CoV-2 infection or an uninfected control (not recorded which). The rearrangement uses TRBV20-1 and TRBJ2-1, with D tentatively TRBD2 (6 bases). The sequencing sample was made of whole blood. The DNA of the CDR3 is TGCAGTGCTTGGACGACTAGATCCAATGAGCAGTTCTTC. This encodes CSAWTTRSNEQFF.